These 27 T cell receptor beta chains were all obtained from the same sample, sequenced in a study of a mutant IDH1 vaccine in newly diagnosed glioma. Assay used: immunoSEQ multiplex PCR; TCRdb lists only in-frame clones, some missing. This sample has more than 55,000 clones, with 80% to 90% found just once. Specified time point: week 35, safety follow-up. Each dose of the vaccine consisted of 300 ug of mutant IDH1 20-mer peptide, with topical imiquimod. The antigens for these receptors are not known. The sequencing used PBMCs, collected from a glioma patient whose treatment included an IDH1 peptide vaccine. The receptors were gathered from a man aged 30-40 years with glioma.

V gene TRBV4-1 combines with J gene TRBJ1-6; TRBD1 aligns across 11 bases. The CDR3 loop spans 15 amino acids. J lost 10 bases, V lost 3 bases, and 5 bases had no gene match. The V gene's germline CDR1 is MGHRA and CDR2 YSYEKL. The chain's CDR3 is CASSHTGTGGSPLHF. The CDR3 coding sequence is TGCGCCAGCAGCCATACCGGGACAGGGGGATCACCCCTCCACTTT.

The chain couples TRBV19 to TRBJ2-1; the D is unclear. The CDR3 loop spans 15 amino acids. The germline gives CDR1 LNHDA, CDR2 SQIVND (reference sequence). The germline V and J ends were trimmed by 1 base and 8 bases, with 15 bases remaining between them. The CDR3: CASSIGFEAGYEQFF. CDR3 DNA sequence: TGTGCCAGTAGTATAGGTTTCGAAGCAGGCTATGAGCAGTTCTTC.

The V gene is TRBV25-1, the J gene TRBJ2-5; 9 bases map to TRBD1. V shed 4 bases and J 5 bases; nucleotides not matched to a gene: 8. Germline V gene lookup returns CDR1 MGHDK and CDR2 SYGVNS. The CDR3 contains 15 residues. The CDR3 DNA is TGTGCCAGCAGTGCGGACAGGGGCGTAAGGGAGACCCAGTACTTC. This codes for CASSADRGVRETQYF.

The gene calls are TRBV27 and TRBJ2-7; 9 nucleotides match TRBD1. Trimming at V came to 5 bases and at J to 1 base, leaving 18 bases not matched to a gene. Germline V CDR1 and CDR2: MNHEY, SMNVEV (reference sequence). The CDR3 extends over 19 amino acids. This CDR3 reads CASSTIHGQGRIRSYEQYF. In DNA form, the CDR3 reads TGTGCCAGCAGTACTATCCATGGACAGGGGAGGATTAGGTCCTACGAGCAGTACTTC.

The genes are TRBV6-5 and TRBJ2-7, with D possibly matching TRBD1 (6 bases). CDR1 and CDR2 from the germline V gene are MNHEY and SVGAGI. Trimming left V 6 bases short and J 3 bases short, with 18 bases between. The CDR3 sequence is 15 residues long. The CDR3 DNA is TGTGCCAGCAGCCCACAAGCCGGGACAAGCTACGAGCAGTACTTC. This sequence encodes CASSPQAGTSYEQYF.

The chain links TRBV7-9 to TRBJ1-2; a weak D match, TRBD1 (6 bases). V was shortened by 4 bases and J by 4 bases, with 13 bases between the two germline ends. Germline loops: CDR1 SEHNR, CDR2 FQNEAQ (reference sequence). This CDR3 is 14 amino acids long. The CDR3: CASSSLDRRYGYTF. CDR3 in DNA: TGTGCCAGCAGCTCACTAGACAGGCGCTATGGCTACACCTTC.

Written as DNA, the CDR3 is TGTGCCAGCAGCTTGGTTGGCCGGGGGATTCAGTACTTC. It is translated as CASSLVGRGIQYF. This chain uses TRBV5-6 with TRBJ2-4; possible D gene TRBD2, 6 bases. Trimming shortened V by 0 bases and J by 10 bases, and 11 bases separated the two germline ends. CDR3 size: 13 residues. CDR1 is SGHDT and CDR2 is YYEEEE in the germline V gene.

This chain uses TRBV30 with TRBJ2-1; D is possibly TRBD2 (5 bases). This CDR3 has 12 amino acids. Trimming took off 0 bases at V and 8 bases at J, with 8 bases between the two ends. Germline values: CDR1 GTSNPN, CDR2 SVGIG (reference sequence). CDR3 region: CAWSVTRDEQFF. CDR3 DNA: TGTGCCTGGAGTGTAACTAGGGATGAGCAGTTCTTC.

This chain connects TRBV4-1 to TRBJ1-2; 9 nucleotides agree with TRBD1. V dropped 2 bases and J dropped 0; count of bases not matched to a gene: 13. There are 19 residues in the CDR3. Per the germline V gene, CDR1 is MGHRA and CDR2 is YSYEKL. The CDR3 nucleotides read TGCGCCAGCAGCCAAAGATTCAGTGGGGGACAGGGAGCTAACTATGGCTACACCTTC. Translated, it gives CASSQRFSGGQGANYGYTF.

The rearrangement uses TRBV10-3 and TRBJ2-1; tentatively, D is TRBD2 (6 bases). Germline V gene lookup returns CDR1 ENHRY and CDR2 SYGVKD. The length of the CDR3 is 13 residues. V was pared by 8 bases and J by 7 bases, with 15 bases between. In nucleotides, the CDR3 is TGTGCCATCCGAATGCTGGGGAGGAATGAGCAGTTCTTC. Encoded protein: CAIRMLGRNEQFF.

This clone was detected only once. The V call is TRBV5-6, the J call TRBJ1-3; no clear D gene. Germline assignment: CDR1 SGHDT and CDR2 YYEEEE. The CDR3 consists of 14 residues. The germline V and J ends were trimmed by 0 bases and 0 bases, with 4 bases remaining between them. The CDR3 bases are TGTGCCAGCAGCTTGGTAGGCTCTGGAAACACCATATATTTT. It yields the protein CASSLVGSGNTIYF. The entire variable domain, with the rest obtained from reference TRBV5-6 and TRBJ1-3, is as follows: DAGVTQSPTHLIKTRGQQVTLRCSPKSGHDTVSWYQQALGQGPQFIFQYYEEEERQRGNFPDRFSGHQFPNYSSELNVNALLLGDSALYLCASSLVGSGNTIYFGEGSWLTVV.

This clone was found once. The V and J genes are TRBV6-1 and TRBJ1-1, with D possibly matching TRBD1 (5 bases). Trimming took off 6 bases at V and 7 bases at J, with 15 bases between the two ends. The CDR3 extends over 13 amino acids. The V gene's germline CDR1 is MNHNS and CDR2 SASEGT. CDR3 protein: CASSRGVWGEAFF. The DNA for the CDR3 is TGTGCCAGCAGCCGAGGGGTGTGGGGTGAAGCTTTCTTT.

V and J are TRBV29-1 and TRBJ2-3; possible D gene TRBD2, 6 bases. This CDR3 contains 15 residues. The germline V gene encodes CDR1 SQVTM and CDR2 ANQGSEA. V dropped 6 bases and J dropped 3 bases, with 19 bases sitting between them. The CDR3 nucleotides are TGCAGCGTGAAACGACGACTAGATGTAACAGATACGCAGTATTTT. It yields the protein CSVKRRLDVTDTQYF.

The chain links TRBV2 to TRBJ1-1, with a tentative D call TRBD1 (6 bases). The CDR3 runs 15 residues. CDR1 SNHLY and CDR2 FYNNEI come from the germline V gene. V was pared by 2 bases and J by 1 base, with 11 bases between. The CDR3 protein is CASSEFGQPNTEAFF. The CDR3 nucleotides read TGTGCCAGCAGTGAATTCGGACAGCCGAACACTGAAGCTTTCTTT. The full variable domain, completed using reference TRBV2 and TRBJ1-1, is EPEVTQTPSHQVTQMGQEVILRCVPISNHLYFYWYRQILGQKVEFLVSFYNNEISEKSEIFDDQFSVERPDGSNFTLKIRSTKLEDSAMYFCASSEFGQPNTEAFFGQGTRLTVV.

This clone appeared once. V usage is TRBV6-6 and J usage is TRBJ2-2; 9 bases are shared with TRBD1. V shed 2 bases, J shed 5 bases, and the junction held 6 bases outside the gene matches. The CDR3 loop spans 16 amino acids. Germline V gene sequence: CDR1 MNHNY, CDR2 SVGAGI (reference sequence). CDR3 bases: TGTGCCAGCAGTTACGGGGGACAGGGTGGGACCGGGGAGCTGTTTTTT. Translated, it gives CASSYGGQGGTGELFF.

This clone has more than one count but fewer than ten. The V call is TRBV29-1, the J call TRBJ1-5, with 7 bases matching TRBD1. The CDR3 covers 12 residues. Germline-derived CDR1 and CDR2 are SQVTM and ANQGSEA. V trimming: 4 bases; J trimming: 5 bases; junction bases outside the gene matches: 2. As DNA, the CDR3 is TGCAGCGTTGGGGACAGCGATCAGCCCCAGCATTTT. This encodes CSVGDSDQPQHF.

The V gene is TRBV5-8, the J gene TRBJ1-6; D uncertain. V lost 5 bases and J 10 bases, leaving 13 bases between the germline ends. The CDR3 is made up of 13 amino acids. The germline V gene has CDR1 SGHTS and CDR2 YDEGEE. In nucleotides, the CDR3 is TGTGCCAGCAGTGCGGGCTACCCCTCACCCCTCCACTTT. It specifies CASSAGYPSPLHF.

The chain joins TRBV7-6 to TRBJ1-1; D unresolved. Germline assignment: CDR1 SGHVS and CDR2 FNYEAQ. CDR3 length equals 16 residues. Trimming pared 0 bases from V and 0 bases from J, leaving 11 bases between. The CDR3 region is CASSLASLGMNTEAFF. For the CDR3, the DNA is TGTGCCAGCAGCTTAGCGTCGCTGGGCATGAACACTGAAGCTTTCTTT.

Here the CDR3 reads CASSLSPDRGGTGELFF. In DNA form, the CDR3 reads TGTGCCAGCAGCTTATCCCCCGACAGGGGTGGGACCGGGGAGCTGTTTTTT. The chain combines TRBV11-3 with TRBJ2-2, with 8 bases identical to TRBD1. Germline loops: CDR1 SGHNT, CDR2 YENEEA. Trimming cost V 2 bases and J 5 bases; bases outside gene matches: 10. This CDR3 is built from 17 residues.

The chain recombines TRBV19 with TRBJ2-1; the match to TRBD2 covers 12 bases. This CDR3 is built from 16 residues. Trimming removed 7 bases from V and 10 bases from J; junction bases left unmatched: 14. Per germline, CDR1 LNHDA and CDR2 SQIVND (reference sequence). CDR3 region: CASNRLAGAGSGEQFF. DNA of the CDR3: TGTGCCAGTAACAGACTAGCGGGGGCCGGTTCGGGCGAGCAGTTCTTC.

This clone was counted a few times. V gene TRBV18 combines with J gene TRBJ1-5; D possibly corresponds to TRBD1 (6 bases). Trimming stripped 3 bases from V and 9 bases from J, with 12 bases between. The CDR3 has 13 residues. Germline-derived CDR1 and CDR2 are KGHSH and LQKENI. In nucleotides, the CDR3 is TGTGCCAGCTCACCGAGGGACATCGGGCCCCAGCATTTT. Translated, it gives CASSPRDIGPQHF.

This chain joins TRBV5-1 and TRBJ1-6, with unresolved D. In germline, CDR1 is SGHRS, CDR2 YFSETQ. This CDR3 spans 13 amino acids. V was clipped by 0 bases and J by 10 bases, with 8 bases between them. This CDR3 is CASSLVSDSPLHF. The DNA of the CDR3 is TGCGCCAGCAGCTTGGTTTCGGACTCACCCCTCCACTTT.

The rearrangement uses TRBV13 and TRBJ2-7; 10 nucleotides line up with TRBD1. Looked up from germline, CDR1 is PRHDT and CDR2 is FYEKMQ (reference sequence). V was pared by 5 bases and J by 4 bases, with 8 bases of the junction left unmatched. The CDR3 is 15 residues long. CDR3: CASSQTDRGRYEQYF. The CDR3 coding sequence is TGTGCCAGCAGCCAGACCGACAGGGGGCGGTACGAGCAGTACTTC.

The rearrangement links TRBV6-6 to TRBJ2-3; D could derive from TRBD1 or TRBD2 (6 bases each). CDR1 MNHNY and CDR2 SVGAGI come from the germline V gene (reference sequence). CDR3 length: 13 amino acids. V lost 2 bases and J 6 bases, leaving 9 bases between the germline ends. CDR3 amino acids: CASSYRGPDTQYF. The CDR3 coding sequence is TGTGCCAGCAGTTACCGGGGGCCGGATACGCAGTATTTT.

The chain couples TRBV28 to TRBJ2-1; D gene unclear. Germline CDR1 is MDHEN and CDR2 is SYDVKM. Trimming left V 6 bases short and J 4 bases short, with 13 bases between. The CDR3 runs 14 residues. Here the CDR3 DNA reads TGTGCCAGCAGGTCCCAAGGAGTGTACAATGAGCAGTTCTTC. This codes for CASRSQGVYNEQFF. The full variable domain, in which reference TRBV28 and TRBJ2-1 provide the parts outside the CDR3, is DVKVTQSSRYLVKRTGEKVFLECVQDMDHENMFWYRQDPGLGLRLIYFSYDVKMKEKGDIPEGYSVSREKKERFSLILESASTNQTSMYLCASRSQGVYNEQFFGPGTRLTVL.

This chain joins TRBV7-7 and TRBJ2-5; perhaps D is TRBD1 or TRBD2 (5 bases each). Germline V CDR1 and CDR2: SSHAT, FNYEAQ (reference sequence). Trimming took 3 bases from V and 1 from J, leaving 15 bases between them. The CDR3 totals 16 residues. The CDR3 DNA follows: TGTGCCAGCAGCTTGGGGGTGGGCAGATTCCAAGAGACCCAGTACTTC. Translation: CASSLGVGRFQETQYF.

The gene calls are TRBV4-1 and TRBJ2-7; 13 bases agree with TRBD2. Trimming removed 4 bases from V and 2 bases from J; junction bases left unmatched: 5. The CDR3 loop spans 16 amino acids. From germline, CDR1 is MGHRA and CDR2 YSYEKL. DNA for the CDR3: TGCGCCAGCAGCCCACTAGGACTAGCGGGGGCCTACGAGCAGTACTTC. Translation: CASSPLGLAGAYEQYF.